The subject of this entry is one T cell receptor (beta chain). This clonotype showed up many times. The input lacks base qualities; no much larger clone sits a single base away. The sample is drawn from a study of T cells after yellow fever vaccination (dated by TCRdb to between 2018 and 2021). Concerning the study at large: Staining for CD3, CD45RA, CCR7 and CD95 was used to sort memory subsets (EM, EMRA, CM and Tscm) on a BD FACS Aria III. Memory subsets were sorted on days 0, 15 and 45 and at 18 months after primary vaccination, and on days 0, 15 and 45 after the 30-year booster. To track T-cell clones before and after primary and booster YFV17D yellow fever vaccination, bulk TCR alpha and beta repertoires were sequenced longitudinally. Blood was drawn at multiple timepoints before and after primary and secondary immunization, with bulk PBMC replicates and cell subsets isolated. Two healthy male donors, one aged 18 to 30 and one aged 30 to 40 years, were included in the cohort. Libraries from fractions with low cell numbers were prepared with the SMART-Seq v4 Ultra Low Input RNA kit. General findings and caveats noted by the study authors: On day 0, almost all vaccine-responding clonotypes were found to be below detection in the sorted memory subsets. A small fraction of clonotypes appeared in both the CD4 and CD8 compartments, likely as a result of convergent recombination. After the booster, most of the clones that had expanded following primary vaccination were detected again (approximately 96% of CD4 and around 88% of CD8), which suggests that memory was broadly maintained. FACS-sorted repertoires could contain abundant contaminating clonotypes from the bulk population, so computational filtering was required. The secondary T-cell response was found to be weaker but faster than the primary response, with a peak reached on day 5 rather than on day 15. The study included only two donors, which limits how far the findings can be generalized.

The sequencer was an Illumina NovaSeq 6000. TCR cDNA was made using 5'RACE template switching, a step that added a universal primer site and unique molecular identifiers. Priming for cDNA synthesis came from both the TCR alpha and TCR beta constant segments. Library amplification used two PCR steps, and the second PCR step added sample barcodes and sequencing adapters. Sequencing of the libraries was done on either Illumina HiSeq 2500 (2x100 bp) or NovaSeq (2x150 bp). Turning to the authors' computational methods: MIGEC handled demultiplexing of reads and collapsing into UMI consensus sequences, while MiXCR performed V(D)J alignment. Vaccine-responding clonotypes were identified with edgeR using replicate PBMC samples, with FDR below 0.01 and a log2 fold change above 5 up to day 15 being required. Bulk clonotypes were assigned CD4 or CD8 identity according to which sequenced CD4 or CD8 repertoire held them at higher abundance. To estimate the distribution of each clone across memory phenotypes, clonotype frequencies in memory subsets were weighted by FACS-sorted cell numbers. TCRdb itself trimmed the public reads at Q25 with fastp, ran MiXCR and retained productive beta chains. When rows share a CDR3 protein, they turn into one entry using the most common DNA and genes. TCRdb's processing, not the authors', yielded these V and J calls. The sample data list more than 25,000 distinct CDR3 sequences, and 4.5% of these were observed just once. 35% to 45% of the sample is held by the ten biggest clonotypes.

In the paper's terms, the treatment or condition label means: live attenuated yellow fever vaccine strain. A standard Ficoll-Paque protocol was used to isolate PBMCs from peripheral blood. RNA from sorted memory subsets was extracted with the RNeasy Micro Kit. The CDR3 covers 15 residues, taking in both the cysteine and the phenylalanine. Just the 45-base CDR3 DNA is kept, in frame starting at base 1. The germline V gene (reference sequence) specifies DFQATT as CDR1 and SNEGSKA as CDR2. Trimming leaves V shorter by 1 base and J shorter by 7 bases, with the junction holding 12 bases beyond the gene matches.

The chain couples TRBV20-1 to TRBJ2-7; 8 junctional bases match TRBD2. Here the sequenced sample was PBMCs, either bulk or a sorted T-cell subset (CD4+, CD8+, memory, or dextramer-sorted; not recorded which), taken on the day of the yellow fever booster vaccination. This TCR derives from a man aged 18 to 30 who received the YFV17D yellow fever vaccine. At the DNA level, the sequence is TGCAGTGCTAGAGCTCACCCGGGACTAGGAGGTGAGCAGTACTTC. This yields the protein CSARAHPGLGGEQYF.